The rows below give T cell receptor beta chains drawn from one sample of a study of blood T cell repertoires in COVID-19. Assay: immunoSEQ multiplex PCR; the TCRdb copy retains only in-frame clones and omits some. Altogether under 150,000 clones are present, about 91% being singletons, with the ten largest covering 28%. The sequenced material came from peripheral blood. These receptor sequences come from a human donor in a cohort sampled during active COVID-19. Each CDR3 is given with its conserved first and last residue. The D gene is left open where the match is weak. Not all rows give a size; the values are once, few, many and, for expanded clones, a class.

cdr3_nt: TGTGCCAGCAGCTTAGAATCCATGAACACTGAAGCTTTCTTT; cdr3_aa: CASSLESMNTEAFF; d_call: .; v_call: TRBV7-9; j_call: TRBJ1-1; clone_size: .
cdr3_nt: TGTGCCAGTGGAATCAGGGGTGGTGAGAATAATTCACCCCTCCACTTT; cdr3_aa: CASGIRGGENNSPLHF; d_call: .; v_call: TRBV19; j_call: TRBJ1-6; clone_size: .
cdr3_nt: TGCAGTGCTAGTAAGCCAGGGGGACAGACCGGGGAGCTGTTTTTT; cdr3_aa: CSASKPGGQTGELFF; d_call: TRBD1; v_call: TRBV20-1; j_call: TRBJ2-2; clone_size: .
cdr3_nt: TGCGCCAGCAGCTTGTCGAGAGTCTATAATGAAAAACTGTTTTTT; cdr3_aa: CASSLSRVYNEKLFF; d_call: .; v_call: TRBV5-1; j_call: TRBJ1-4; clone_size: .
cdr3_nt: TGTGCCAGCAGTTACTCAAGGGGCAATGGCTACACCTTC; cdr3_aa: CASSYSRGNGYTF; d_call: .; v_call: TRBV6-5; j_call: TRBJ1-2; clone_size: .
cdr3_nt: TGTGCCAGCAGCTTTGGACTAGCGGGGGCCACGATTCACAATGAGCAGTTCTTC; cdr3_aa: CASSFGLAGATIHNEQFF; d_call: TRBD2; v_call: TRBV11-2; j_call: TRBJ2-1; clone_size: once
cdr3_nt: TGCAGCGTTGGAGGGCTCAGGGGTGGAACTGAAGCTTTCTTT; cdr3_aa: CSVGGLRGGTEAFF; d_call: .; v_call: TRBV29-1; j_call: TRBJ1-1; clone_size: .
cdr3_nt: TGTGCCAGCAGTTACTCTGGCGGTGGTGGCTACACCTTC; cdr3_aa: CASSYSGGGGYTF; d_call: .; v_call: TRBV6-5; j_call: TRBJ1-2; clone_size: once
cdr3_nt: TGTGCCAGCAGTTTCTCGACAGTCGCCGGGGAGCTGTTTTTT; cdr3_aa: CASSFSTVAGELFF; d_call: .; v_call: TRBV27; j_call: TRBJ2-2; clone_size: once
cdr3_nt: TGTGCCAGCAGTGAAGACGGTGAGCAGTTCTTC; cdr3_aa: CASSEDGEQFF; d_call: .; v_call: TRBV2; j_call: TRBJ2-1; clone_size: .
cdr3_nt: TGCGCCAGCAGCCAAGGGGTCGGGACAGGGGGTAATGGCTACACCTTC; cdr3_aa: CASSQGVGTGGNGYTF; d_call: TRBD1; v_call: TRBV4-3; j_call: TRBJ1-2; clone_size: .
cdr3_nt: TGTGCCAGCAGACAGGGACGAAGCACAGATACGCAGTATTTT; cdr3_aa: CASRQGRSTDTQYF; d_call: .; v_call: TRBV6-5; j_call: TRBJ2-3; clone_size: .
cdr3_nt: TGTGCCAGCAGGTACACAGGGAGACTAGCCAAAAACATTCAGTACTTC; cdr3_aa: CASRYTGRLAKNIQYF; d_call: .; v_call: TRBV2; j_call: TRBJ2-4; clone_size: .
cdr3_nt: TGCGCCAGCAGCCAACCCGGGACTAGCACAGATACGCAGTATTTT; cdr3_aa: CASSQPGTSTDTQYF; d_call: .; v_call: TRBV4-3; j_call: TRBJ2-3; clone_size: .
cdr3_nt: TGTGCCAGCACTCGACAGCGGGATGAGCAGTTCTTC; cdr3_aa: CASTRQRDEQFF; d_call: .; v_call: TRBV28; j_call: TRBJ2-1; clone_size: .
cdr3_nt: TGCAGTGCTAGTTCGGGGACAAGTTCCTACGAGCAGTACTTC; cdr3_aa: CSASSGTSSYEQYF; d_call: .; v_call: TRBV20-1; j_call: TRBJ2-7; clone_size: .